The rows below give T cell receptor beta chains drawn from one sample of a study of T-cell memory formation after mild COVID-19. TCRdb re-called the 5' RACE reads through MiXCR, storing one row per CDR3 protein. The sample consists of about 33,000 distinct CDR3 sequences, around 21% of them appearing once. Sequencing was carried out using PBMCs or a T cell subset sorted from them (not recorded which). Receptor source: an adult who had mild COVID-19 (a few samples of this study predate the infection). Cell type and time point are not known. The CDR3 runs from the conserved cysteine through the conserved F or W. Fields, in order: D gene, V gene, clone size, J gene, CDR3 protein, CDR3 DNA. A D gene is named only where the DNA matches it firmly. For some rows the clone size is stated as once, few or many, or as a class when expanded; others skip it.

d_call: TRBD1; v_call: TRBV15; clone_size: many; j_call: TRBJ1-1; cdr3_aa: CATSIPGGRTEAFF; cdr3_nt: TGTGCCACCAGCATACCAGGGGGCAGAACTGAAGCTTTCTTT
d_call: TRBD1; v_call: TRBV6-2/TRBV6-3; clone_size: few; j_call: TRBJ1-5; cdr3_aa: CASTGTGRSQPQHF; cdr3_nt: TGTGCCAGCACCGGGACAGGGCGCTCTCAGCCCCAGCATTTT
d_call: .; v_call: TRBV7-6; clone_size: .; j_call: TRBJ2-2; cdr3_aa: CASSLGTGAFSDTGELFF; cdr3_nt: TGTGCCAGCAGCTTAGGTACCGGTGCGTTCAGCGACACCGGGGAGCTGTTTTTT
d_call: TRBD2; v_call: TRBV6-1; clone_size: many; j_call: TRBJ2-1; cdr3_aa: CASSENWASGIDEQFF; cdr3_nt: TGTGCCAGCAGTGAAAATTGGGCTAGCGGTATCGATGAGCAGTTCTTC
d_call: .; v_call: TRBV24-1; clone_size: many; j_call: TRBJ2-5; cdr3_aa: CATSDPAVETQYF; cdr3_nt: TGTGCCACCAGTGATCCGGCGGTGGAGACCCAGTACTTC
d_call: TRBD1; v_call: TRBV6-6; clone_size: many; j_call: TRBJ2-7; cdr3_aa: CASSYTVGGDRVGYEQYF; cdr3_nt: TGTGCCAGCAGTTACACAGTTGGCGGCGACAGGGTGGGCTACGAGCAGTACTTC
d_call: TRBD1; v_call: TRBV3-1; clone_size: .; j_call: TRBJ2-1; cdr3_aa: CASSQAIMEGQGYYNEQFF; cdr3_nt: TGTGCCAGCAGCCAAGCTATCATGGAGGGACAGGGGTACTACAATGAGCAGTTCTTC
d_call: .; v_call: TRBV6-6; clone_size: many; j_call: TRBJ2-7; cdr3_aa: CASSSGFGVGLDEQYF; cdr3_nt: TGTGCCAGCAGTTCCGGATTTGGAGTTGGTCTAGACGAGCAGTACTTC
d_call: .; v_call: TRBV5-1; clone_size: many; j_call: TRBJ2-3; cdr3_aa: CASSLVTGNTDTQYF; cdr3_nt: TGCGCCAGCAGCTTGGTGACGGGGAACACAGATACGCAGTATTTT
d_call: .; v_call: TRBV10-3; clone_size: many; j_call: TRBJ2-7; cdr3_aa: CATVETYEQYF; cdr3_nt: TGTGCCACTGTTGAGACCTACGAGCAGTACTTC
d_call: .; v_call: TRBV7-8; clone_size: many; j_call: TRBJ2-7; cdr3_aa: CASSSGVLYEQYF; cdr3_nt: TGTGCCAGCAGCTCCGGGGTGCTCTACGAGCAGTACTTC
d_call: .; v_call: TRBV5-1; clone_size: many; j_call: TRBJ1-1; cdr3_aa: CASSSPVGTLNTEAFF; cdr3_nt: TGCGCCAGCAGCTCCCCGGTGGGGACACTTAACACTGAAGCTTTCTTT
d_call: .; v_call: TRBV5-4; clone_size: many; j_call: TRBJ2-5; cdr3_aa: CASSLGGNPIALKETQYF; cdr3_nt: TGTGCCAGCAGCTTGGGTGGGAACCCTATAGCGCTAAAAGAGACCCAGTACTTC
d_call: .; v_call: TRBV20-1; clone_size: many; j_call: TRBJ1-6; cdr3_aa: CSAKEAGSYNSPLHF; cdr3_nt: TGCAGTGCTAAAGAGGCAGGGTCCTATAATTCACCCCTCCACTTT
d_call: .; v_call: TRBV15; clone_size: many; j_call: TRBJ2-7; cdr3_aa: CATSRGTASYEQYF; cdr3_nt: TGTGCCACCAGCAGAGGAACGGCCTCCTACGAGCAGTACTTC
d_call: .; v_call: TRBV7-9; clone_size: once; j_call: TRBJ1-1; cdr3_aa: CASSSGRNTEAFF; cdr3_nt: TGTGCCAGCAGCTCGGGACGGAACACTGAAGCTTTCTTT
d_call: .; v_call: TRBV7-2; clone_size: few; j_call: TRBJ2-5; cdr3_aa: CASTSRIGLETQYF; cdr3_nt: TGTGCCAGCACCTCCCGGATCGGGTTGGAGACCCAGTACTTC